Listed here is a single TCR beta chain. What it binds is not known. The data stem from a study of immune evolution from preneoplasia to lung adenocarcinoma. General observations from the study: Later-stage lesions appeared to have more T cells, more diversity, less clonality.

Unmatched junction bases numbered 5, after V lost 1 base and J lost 5 bases. CDR3 length: 14 residues. Germline values: CDR1 GTSNPN, CDR2 SVGIG (reference sequence). Produced via immunoSEQ multiplex PCR; TCRdb's table is partial and in-frame only. The sample has roughly 7,000 clones, around 80% seen once; the top ten hold approximately 6.9%. Sequencing was carried out using FFPE adjacent normal lung tissue. The origin of this receptor is a person aged 55 to 79 with lung adenocarcinoma. The V gene is TRBV30, the J gene TRBJ2-7; 10 bases fit TRBD1. The CDR3 nucleotides are TGTGCCTGGAGTGAGGGACAGGGGCGGGACGAGCAGTACTTC. Protein product: CAWSEGQGRDEQYF. Full variable domain (outside the CDR3, taken from reference TRBV30 and TRBJ2-7): SQTIHQWPATLVQPVGSPLSLECTVEGTSNPNLYWYRQAAGRGLQLLFYSVGIGQISSEVPQNLSASRPQDRQFILSSKKLLLSDSGFYLCAWSEGQGRDEQYFGPGTRLTVT.